Here is one T cell receptor beta chain with its context. The antigen remains unidentified. The sample originates from a study of cytomegalovirus exposure and HLA in healthy donors. Study in general: An earlier analysis found fewer than 140 million unique TCR beta sequences from around 180 million T cells.

Findings and limits, study-wide: Later genetic work tied a missense DCLRE1C variant to beta-chain V and J trimming. On later analysis, the bulk of CMV-associated TCR beta chains appeared to be HLA-restricted.

V shed 4 bases, J shed 0 bases, and the junction held 3 bases outside the gene matches. The CDR3 runs 15 residues. CDR1 SGHVS and CDR2 FQNEAQ come from the germline V gene. Amplification used 60 Vbeta primers and 13 Jbeta primers. Sequencing was performed with immunoSEQ multiplex PCR; in TCRdb, only in-frame clones are kept and a portion is missing. The sample has fewer than 250,000 clones, about four fifths seen once; the top ten hold roughly a tenth. The sequencing input was PBMCs. The TCR originated in a woman aged 45-60 years in good health and CMV-seropositive. This chain links TRBV7-8 with TRBJ1-3; 7 nucleotides agree with TRBD1. CDR3 protein: CASSYDRDSGNTIYF. CDR3 sequence (DNA): TGTGCCAGCAGCTACGACAGGGACTCTGGAAACACCATATATTTT.